This note documents a single TCR beta chain sequence. Antigen unknown. The sample belongs to a study of post-analysis software for immune sequencing data. cDNA libraries of TCR beta carried unique molecular identifiers. With roughly 0.95 to 11 million T cells as the source, roughly 0.5 million cDNA molecules resulted. One entry per CDR3 protein, called by TCRdb with MiXCR from the PCR reads. The sample contains hundreds of thousands of distinct CDR3 sequences, approximately 53% of which appear only once. Study results and limitations: Controls showed lower frequencies than patients for roughly five TRBV segments, and TRBV5-6, TRBV5-1 and TRBV20-1 were among these. Normalized Chao1 diversity was significantly lower in multiple sclerosis patients than in controls.

This CDR3 has 15 residues. V shed 5 bases, J shed 7 bases, and the junction held 10 bases outside the gene matches. Germline V gives CDR1 SGHTA, CDR2 FQGTGA. The clonotype comes from a girl between 10 and 17 years old with multiple sclerosis. V and J are TRBV7-3 and TRBJ2-7, with 11 bases that match TRBD2. The specimen was blood. The CDR3 loop reads CASSRGLAVSEEQYF. CDR3 nucleotides: TGTGCCAGCAGCCGGGGACTAGCGGTATCGGAAGAGCAGTACTTC.